This TCR beta chain was sequenced in a study of blood T cell repertoires in COVID-19. Germline CDR1 reads SGHTA; CDR2 reads FQGTGA. With 1 base removed from V and 1 base from J, the gap between germline ends came to 10 bases. The CDR3 has 15 amino acids. Profiled with immunoSEQ multiplex PCR; TCRdb holds only in-frame clones, not every one. The table shows around 260,000 clones, with about nine tenths occurring only once. The genes are TRBV7-3 and TRBJ1-1; D gene uncertain. Sequencing was carried out using peripheral blood. This sequence originates from a man between 60 and 70 years old who had recovered from COVID-19. CDR3 sequence (DNA): TGTGCCAGCAGCTTAAACGGGTTTACGAACACTGAAGCTTTCTTT. It translates to CASSLNGFTNTEAFF.